This TCR beta chain was sequenced during a study of vaccination and CD4 T cells after COVID-19. Sequencing of DNA taken from cultured CD4+ T cells relied on the Oncomine TCR Beta short-read assay. A single record per CDR3 protein comes from TCRdb applying MiXCR to the PCR reads. The table includes 15,000 to 20,000 distinct CDR3 sequences, about half detected once. This clonotype was seen a few times. What it binds is not known. Indicated treatment: roughly 10-day PBMC culture with coronavirus spike peptide pools or control peptides (ViraFEST assay). The CDR3 is 15 residues long. V gave up 0 bases and J gave up 5 bases, with 17 bases separating them. Per germline, CDR1 DFQATT and CDR2 SNEGSKA (reference sequence).

V usage is TRBV20-1 and J usage is TRBJ2-7, with D perhaps TRBD2 (6 bases). This TCR was recovered from a human donor who had recovered from COVID-19. The sequencing here drew on CD4+ T cells from blood, cultured in vitro, taken before SARS-CoV-2 vaccination. The CDR3 loop is CSARDQRRDGDEQYF. The DNA for the CDR3 is TGCAGTGCTAGAGATCAACGGCGGGATGGGGACGAGCAGTACTTC.